This is a list of T cell receptor beta chains from one sample in a study of blood T cell repertoires in COVID-19. The table came from immunoSEQ multiplex PCR; TCRdb's copy has only in-frame clones and leaves some out. Among about 60,000 clones listed, about 78% were seen once. Material: peripheral blood. These receptors came from a man aged 45 to 65 with active or convalescent COVID-19. CDR3s include the opening cysteine and the closing phenylalanine or tryptophan. A D gene is named only where the DNA matches it firmly. Clone size is not always given. Where it is, it says once, few, many or a class for expanded clones.

V,D,size,J,DNA,CDR3
TRBV5-1,NA,NA,TRBJ1-2,TGCGCCAGCAGCTTAATGCAGGGTGGAGGCTACACCTTC,CASSLMQGGGYTF
TRBV5-1,NA,NA,TRBJ2-5,TGCGCCAGCAGCCGGGACTTTCAAGAGACCCAGTACTTC,CASSRDFQETQYF
TRBV13,NA,NA,TRBJ2-7,TGTGCCAGCAGCTTAGGCACTGGACAGACCTACGAGCAGTACTTC,CASSLGTGQTYEQYF
TRBV5-1,TRBD2,many,TRBJ2-1,TGCGCCAGCAGTTCTACTGCCGGGACTAGTCTTTTCTTC,CASSSTAGTSLFF
TRBV5-1,NA,NA,TRBJ2-1,TGCGCCAGCAGCTTGCCGAGCTCCTACAATGAGCAGTTCTTC,CASSLPSSYNEQFF
TRBV25-1,NA,NA,TRBJ2-1,TGTGCCAGCAGTGAATATTTTGCGGTTGGCTCCTACAATGAGCAGTTCTTC,CASSEYFAVGSYNEQFF
TRBV7-9,NA,NA,TRBJ2-2,TGTGCCAGCAGCCCCGGGACTACCGGGGAGCTGTTTTTT,CASSPGTTGELFF
TRBV12-3/TRBV12-4,TRBD1,NA,TRBJ2-7,TGTGCCAGCAGTCCAGGGGGACCCTACGAGCAGTACTTC,CASSPGGPYEQYF
TRBV5-4,TRBD1,NA,TRBJ2-3,TGTGCCAGCAGCTTGGACAGGGGGCTAACAGATACGCAGTATTTT,CASSLDRGLTDTQYF
TRBV2,NA,few,TRBJ1-5,TGTGCCAGCAGTCCCTCGACAGCCACGCGTGGTCCCCAGCATTTT,CASSPSTATRGPQHF
TRBV5-1,NA,once,TRBJ2-5,TGCGCCAGCAGCTTGGAACAGGGTTGGGAGACCCAGTACTTC,CASSLEQGWETQYF
TRBV3-1/TRBV3-2,TRBD2,NA,TRBJ2-5,TGTGCCAGCACGACTAGCGGGGGAGAGACCCAGTACTTC,CASTTSGGETQYF
TRBV29-1,TRBD1,NA,TRBJ1-2,TGCAGCGACCGACAGGGCGATGGCTACACCTTC,CSDRQGDGYTF
TRBV5-1,NA,NA,TRBJ2-7,TGCGCCAGCAGCTTGAATTCTGGACAGACCTACGAGCAGTACTTC,CASSLNSGQTYEQYF
TRBV10-3,TRBD2,NA,TRBJ2-7,TGTGCCATCAGTGACCTAGCGGGAGCATCCGAGCAGTACTTC,CAISDLAGASEQYF
TRBV6-5,NA,NA,TRBJ2-7,TGTGCCAGCAGCTTCGGTAGCGGCGGCGAGCAGTACTTC,CASSFGSGGEQYF